This section outlines one TCR beta chain sequence together with its context. Method: immunoSEQ multiplex PCR; TCRdb's copy keeps in-frame clones and lacks some. The sample carries about 130,000 clones, around 85% recorded once. This sample is drawn from a study of blood T cell repertoires in COVID-19. This CDR3 is built from 14 residues. The germline V gene has CDR1 SGHVS and CDR2 FQNEAQ. J was trimmed by 7 bases and V by 6 bases; bases with no gene match: 8. This TCR derives from a human donor in a cohort sampled during active COVID-19. The specimen sequenced was peripheral blood. The chain carries TRBV7-8 and TRBJ1-4; 7 bases map to TRBD1. DNA of the CDR3: TGTGCCAGCAGTAGGTCAGGGGGTCTTGAAAAACTGTTTTTT. Translated: CASSRSGGLEKLFF.